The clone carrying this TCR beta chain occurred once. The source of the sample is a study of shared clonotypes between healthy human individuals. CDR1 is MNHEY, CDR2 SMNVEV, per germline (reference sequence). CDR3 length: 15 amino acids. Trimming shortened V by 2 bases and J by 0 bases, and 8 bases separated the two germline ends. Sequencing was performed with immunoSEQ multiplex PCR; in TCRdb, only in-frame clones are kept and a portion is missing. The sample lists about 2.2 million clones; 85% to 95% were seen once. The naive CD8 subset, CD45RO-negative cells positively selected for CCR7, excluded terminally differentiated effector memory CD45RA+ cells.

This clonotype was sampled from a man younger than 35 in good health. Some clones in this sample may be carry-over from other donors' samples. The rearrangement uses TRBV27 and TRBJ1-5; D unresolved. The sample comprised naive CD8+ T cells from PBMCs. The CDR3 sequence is CASSLHAGSNQPQHF. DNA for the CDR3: TGTGCCAGCAGTTTACACGCGGGTAGCAATCAGCCCCAGCATTTT.